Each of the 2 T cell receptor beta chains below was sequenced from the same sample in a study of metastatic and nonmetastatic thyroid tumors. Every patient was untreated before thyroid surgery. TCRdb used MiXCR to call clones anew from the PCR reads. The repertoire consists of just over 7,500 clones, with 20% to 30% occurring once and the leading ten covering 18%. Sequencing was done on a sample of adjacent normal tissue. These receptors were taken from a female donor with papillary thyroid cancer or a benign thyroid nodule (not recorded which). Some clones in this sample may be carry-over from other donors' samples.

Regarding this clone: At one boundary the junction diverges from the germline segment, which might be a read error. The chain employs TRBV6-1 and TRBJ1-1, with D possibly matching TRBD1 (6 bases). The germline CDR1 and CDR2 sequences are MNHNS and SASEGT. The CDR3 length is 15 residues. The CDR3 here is CAISRTGTWNTEAFF. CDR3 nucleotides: TGTGCCATCAGTAGGACCGGGACATGGAACACTGAAGCTTTCTTT.

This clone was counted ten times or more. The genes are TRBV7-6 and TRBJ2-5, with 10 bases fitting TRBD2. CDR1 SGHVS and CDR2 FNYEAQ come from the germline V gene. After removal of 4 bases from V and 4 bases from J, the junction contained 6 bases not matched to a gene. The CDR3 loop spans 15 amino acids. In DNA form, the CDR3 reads TGTGCCAGCAGCTCAGCGGGAGGGCCAAGAGAGACCCAGTACTTC. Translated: CASSSAGGPRETQYF.